The clone carrying this T cell receptor beta chain was detected only a few times. The entry originates in a study of blood T cell repertoires in COVID-19. Study-level background: Samples taken during acute and convalescent COVID-19 were collected in the United States, Italy and Spain. In each case, the material was cDNA or gDNA derived from T cells, B-cell-depleted T cells, or PBMCs.

The ends lost 0 bases at V and 6 bases at J; junction bases unmatched: 9. The CDR3 consists of 17 residues. The germline gives CDR1 LGHNA, CDR2 YSLEER. In the source study's methods: Amplified reference gene primers provided the basis for estimating nucleated cell counts. Measured with immunoSEQ multiplex PCR; TCRdb has only the in-frame clones, and not every one. Clone size and V and J calls were adopted from that table, with D and trimming inferred from the DNA. This sample carries about 300,000 clones, about nine tenths of them seen once, and the ten largest clones take approximately 2.6%. The source material was PBMCs or T cells enriched from blood (not recorded which). The chain is built from TRBV4-3 and TRBJ2-2; 8 positions match TRBD2. The receptor's source is a woman between 18 and 30 years old who had recovered from COVID-19. CDR3 amino acids: CASSQETRGGTAGELFF. Written as DNA, the CDR3 is TGCGCCAGCAGCCAAGAGACCCGGGGGGGGACGGCCGGGGAGCTGTTTTTT.